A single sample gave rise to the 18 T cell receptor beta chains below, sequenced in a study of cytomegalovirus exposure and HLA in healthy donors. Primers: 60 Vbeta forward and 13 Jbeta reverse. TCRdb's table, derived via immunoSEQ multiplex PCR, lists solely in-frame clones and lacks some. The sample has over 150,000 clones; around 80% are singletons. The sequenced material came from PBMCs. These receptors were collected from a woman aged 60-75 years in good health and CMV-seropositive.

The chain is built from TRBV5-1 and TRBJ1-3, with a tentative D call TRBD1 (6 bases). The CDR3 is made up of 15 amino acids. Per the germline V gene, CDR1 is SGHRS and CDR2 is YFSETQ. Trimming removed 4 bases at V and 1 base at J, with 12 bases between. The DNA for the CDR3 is TGCGCCAGCAGCCCGGACAGTGTTTCTGGAAACACCATATATTTT. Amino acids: CASSPDSVSGNTIYF.

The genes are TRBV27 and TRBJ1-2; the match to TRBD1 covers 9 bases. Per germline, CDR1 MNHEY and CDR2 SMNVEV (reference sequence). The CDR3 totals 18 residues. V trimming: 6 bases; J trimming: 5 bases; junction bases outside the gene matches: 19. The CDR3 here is CASRPLDGQGNRRYGYTF. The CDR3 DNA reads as TGTGCCAGCAGACCTCTAGATGGACAGGGGAATAGGAGGTATGGCTACACCTTC.

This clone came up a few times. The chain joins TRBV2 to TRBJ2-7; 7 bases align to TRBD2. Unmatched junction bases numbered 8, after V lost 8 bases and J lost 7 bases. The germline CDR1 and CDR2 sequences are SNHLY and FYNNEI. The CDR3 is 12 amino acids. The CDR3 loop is CASERDVREQYF. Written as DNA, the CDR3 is TGTGCCAGCGAGCGGGACGTCCGAGAGCAGTACTTC. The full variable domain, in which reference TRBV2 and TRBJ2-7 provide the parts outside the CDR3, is EPEVTQTPSHQVTQMGQEVILRCVPISNHLYFYWYRQILGQKVEFLVSFYNNEISEKSEIFDDQFSVERPDGSNFTLKIRSTKLEDSAMYFCASERDVREQYFGPGTRLTVT.

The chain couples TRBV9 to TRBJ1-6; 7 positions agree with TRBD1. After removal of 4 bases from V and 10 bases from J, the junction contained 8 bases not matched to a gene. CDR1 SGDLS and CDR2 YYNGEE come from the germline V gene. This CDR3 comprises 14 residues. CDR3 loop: CASSTSEGQSPLHF. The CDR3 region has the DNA TGTGCCAGCAGCACCTCCGAGGGACAGTCACCCCTCCACTTT.

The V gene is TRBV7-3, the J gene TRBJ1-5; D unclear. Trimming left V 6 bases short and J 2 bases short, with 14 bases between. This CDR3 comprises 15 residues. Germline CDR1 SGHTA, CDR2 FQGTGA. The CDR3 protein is CASSRREEGNQPQHF. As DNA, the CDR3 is TGTGCCAGCAGTAGAAGGGAGGAGGGCAATCAGCCCCAGCATTTT.

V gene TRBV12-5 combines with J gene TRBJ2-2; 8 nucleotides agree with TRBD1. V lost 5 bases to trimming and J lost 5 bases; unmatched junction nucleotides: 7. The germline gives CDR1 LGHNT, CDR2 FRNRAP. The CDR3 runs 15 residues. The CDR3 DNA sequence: TGTGCTAGTGGTCTCCAGGGGGCTGAAACCGGGGAGCTGTTTTTT. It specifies CASGLQGAETGELFF.

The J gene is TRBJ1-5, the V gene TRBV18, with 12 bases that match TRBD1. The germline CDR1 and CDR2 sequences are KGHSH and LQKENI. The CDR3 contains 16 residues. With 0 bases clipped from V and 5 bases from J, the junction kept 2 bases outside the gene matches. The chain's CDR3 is CASSPPGTGGHQPQHF. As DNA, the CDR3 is TGTGCCAGCTCACCACCCGGGACAGGGGGCCATCAGCCCCAGCATTTT.

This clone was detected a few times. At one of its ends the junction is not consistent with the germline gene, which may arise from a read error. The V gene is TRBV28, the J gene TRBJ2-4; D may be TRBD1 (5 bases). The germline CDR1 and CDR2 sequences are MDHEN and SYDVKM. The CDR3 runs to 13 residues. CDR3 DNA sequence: TGTGCCACCAAAGACAGTTACAAAAACAGTCAGTACTTC. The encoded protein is CATKDSYKNSQYF.

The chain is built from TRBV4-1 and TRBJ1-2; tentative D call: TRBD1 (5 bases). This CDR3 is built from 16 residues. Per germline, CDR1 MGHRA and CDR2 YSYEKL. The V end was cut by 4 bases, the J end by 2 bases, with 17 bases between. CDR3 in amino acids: CASSRGGAQANYGYTF. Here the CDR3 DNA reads TGCGCCAGCAGCCGAGGAGGGGCGCAGGCGAACTATGGCTACACCTTC.

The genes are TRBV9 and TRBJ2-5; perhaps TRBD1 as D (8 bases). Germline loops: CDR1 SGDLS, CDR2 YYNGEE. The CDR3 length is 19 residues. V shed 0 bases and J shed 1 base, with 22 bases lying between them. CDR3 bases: TGTGCCAGCAGCGTAGGGGGTGGGAGGGCAGGGGGCGTCCAAGAGACCCAGTACTTC. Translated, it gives CASSVGGGRAGGVQETQYF.

In DNA form, the CDR3 reads TGCGCCAGCAGCTTGGTAGCGGGCAATGAGCAGTTCTTC. Translation: CASSLVAGNEQFF. The chain has TRBV5-1 and TRBJ2-1; 7 nucleotides align to TRBD2. Germline lookup yields CDR1 SGHRS and CDR2 YFSETQ. This CDR3 has 13 amino acids. Trimming removed 0 bases from V and 6 bases from J; junction bases left unmatched: 0.

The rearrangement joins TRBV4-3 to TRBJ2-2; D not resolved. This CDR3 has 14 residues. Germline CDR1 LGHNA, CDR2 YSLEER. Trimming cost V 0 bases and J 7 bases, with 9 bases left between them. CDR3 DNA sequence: TGCGCCAGCAGCCAAGATATCCGGGTCGGGGAGCTGTTTTTT. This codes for CASSQDIRVGELFF.

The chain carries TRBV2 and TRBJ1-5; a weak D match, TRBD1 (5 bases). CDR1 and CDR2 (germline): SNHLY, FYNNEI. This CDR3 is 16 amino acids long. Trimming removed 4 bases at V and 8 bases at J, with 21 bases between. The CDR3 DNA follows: TGTGCCAGCAGTGGATCCGGGACTGGGACCGGGGAGCCCCAGCATTTT. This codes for CASSGSGTGTGEPQHF.

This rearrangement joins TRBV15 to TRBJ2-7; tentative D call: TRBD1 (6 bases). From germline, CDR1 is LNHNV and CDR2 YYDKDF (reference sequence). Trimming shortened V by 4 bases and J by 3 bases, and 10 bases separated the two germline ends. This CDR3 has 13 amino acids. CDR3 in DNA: TGTGCCACCAGCACAGGACAGAACTACGAGCAGTACTTC. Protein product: CATSTGQNYEQYF.

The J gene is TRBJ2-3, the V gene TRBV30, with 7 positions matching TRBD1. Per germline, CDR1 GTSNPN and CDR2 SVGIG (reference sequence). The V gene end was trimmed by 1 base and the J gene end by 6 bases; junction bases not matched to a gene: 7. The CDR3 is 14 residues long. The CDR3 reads CAWSGHRGSDTQYF. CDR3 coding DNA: TGTGCCTGGAGTGGCCACAGGGGTTCGGATACGCAGTATTTT.

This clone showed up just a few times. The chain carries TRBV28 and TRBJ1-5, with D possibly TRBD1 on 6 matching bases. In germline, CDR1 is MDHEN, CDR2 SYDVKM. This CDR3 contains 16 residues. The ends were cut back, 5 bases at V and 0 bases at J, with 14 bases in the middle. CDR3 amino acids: CASSPGGRDSNQPQHF. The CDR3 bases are TGTGCCAGCAGTCCGGGGGGCCGGGATAGCAATCAGCCCCAGCATTTT.

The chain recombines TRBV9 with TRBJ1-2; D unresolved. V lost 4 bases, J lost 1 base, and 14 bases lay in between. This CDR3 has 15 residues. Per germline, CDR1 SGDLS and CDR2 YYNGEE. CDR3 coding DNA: TGTGCCAGCAGCCCCCTCCTACAGAATAACTATGGCTACACCTTC. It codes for CASSPLLQNNYGYTF. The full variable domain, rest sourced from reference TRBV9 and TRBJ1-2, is DSGVTQTPKHLITATGQRVTLRCSPRSGDLSVYWYQQSLDQGLQFLIQYYNGEERAKGNILERFSAQQFPDLHSELNLSSLELGDSALYFCASSPLLQNNYGYTFGSGTRLTVV.

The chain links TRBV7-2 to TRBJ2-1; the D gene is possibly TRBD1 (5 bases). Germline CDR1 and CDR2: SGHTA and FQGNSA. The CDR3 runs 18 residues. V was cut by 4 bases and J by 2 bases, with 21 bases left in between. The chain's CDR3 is CASSSQIDTGAPYNEQFF. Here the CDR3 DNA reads TGTGCCAGCAGCTCCCAAATCGATACAGGAGCCCCCTACAATGAGCAGTTCTTC.